A single sample gave rise to the 5 T cell receptor beta chains below, sequenced in a study of cytomegalovirus exposure and HLA in healthy donors (dated by TCRdb to 2016 to 2017). Library method: the immunoSEQ multiplex PCR assay. A mixture of 60 forward primers for TCR Vbeta segments and 13 reverse primers for TCR Jbeta segments was used in the multiplex PCR. Drawn from immuneACCESS, this table holds only the in-frame rearrangements with V and J called that TCRdb kept. Clones are partly lost; checked studies trace under half to an unresolved V gene and leave the rest unexplained. The table for this sample lists under 200,000 clones; approximately 77% of them were counted only once. Less than 9% of the sample is in the top ten clones. The material sequenced was PBMCs. These receptors all come from a male donor in good health and CMV-seropositive.

V gene TRBV7-9 combines with J gene TRBJ1-1; perhaps TRBD1 as D (5 bases). Between the trimmed V and J ends, which lost 1 base and 0 bases, there was a span of 9 bases. In germline, CDR1 is SEHNR, CDR2 FQNEAQ (reference sequence). The CDR3 runs 15 residues. CDR3 in DNA: TGTGCCAGCAGCTTAGGACAGAGAATGAACACTGAAGCTTTCTTT. This codes for CASSLGQRMNTEAFF. The complete variable domain, with remaining parts taken from reference TRBV7-9 and TRBJ1-1, reads DTGVSQNPRHKITKRGQNVTFRCDPISEHNRLYWYRQTLGQGPEFLTYFQNEAQLEKSRLLSDRFSAERPKGSFSTLEIQRTEQGDSAMYLCASSLGQRMNTEAFFGQGTRLTVV.

The chain combines TRBV5-4 with TRBJ2-3; TRBD1 agrees at 9 bases. This CDR3 has 14 amino acids. The V and J ends lost 3 bases and 1 base, in that order; junction bases with no gene match: 0. CDR1 is SGHNT, CDR2 YYREEE, per germline (reference sequence). The CDR3 loop reads CASSWTGGTDTQYF. For the CDR3, the DNA is TGTGCCAGCAGCTGGACAGGGGGCACAGATACGCAGTATTTT.

This clone was observed once. J is TRBJ2-1 and V is TRBV6-5; 8 nucleotides align to TRBD1. This CDR3 spans 13 amino acids. Germline V gene lookup returns CDR1 MNHEY and CDR2 SVGAGI. Trimming took 3 bases from V and 8 from J; bases not matched to a gene: 3. CDR3 region: CASSYDRGDEQFF. In DNA, the CDR3 is TGTGCCAGCAGTTATGACAGGGGCGATGAGCAGTTCTTC.

About this clone itself: A single base separates this from a much larger clone, so it may be a read error. The chain has TRBV6-4 and TRBJ2-6; D may be TRBD1 (6 bases). Looked up from germline, CDR1 is MRHNA and CDR2 is SNTAGT. Trimming removed 3 bases from V and 0 bases from J, with 6 bases in between. This CDR3 is built from 15 residues. CDR3 sequence (DNA): TGTGCCAGCAGTGAGGACAGCTCTGGGGCCAACGTCCTGACTTTC. Its protein product is CASSEDSSGANVLTF.

The V gene is TRBV19, the J gene TRBJ2-1, with a possible D match to TRBD2 (6 bases). Germline lookup yields CDR1 LNHDA and CDR2 SQIVND (reference sequence). With 0 bases removed from V and 7 bases from J, the gap between germline ends came to 10 bases. This CDR3 region has 14 residues. DNA of the CDR3: TGTGCCAGTAGTATAGAGGGGGGAGGTAATGAGCAGTTCTTC. It translates to CASSIEGGGNEQFF.